This is a list of T cell receptor beta chains from one sample in a study of shared clonotypes between healthy human individuals. Produced via immunoSEQ multiplex PCR; TCRdb's table is partial and in-frame only. The sample yields millions of clones, more than 80% seen once. The sample was naive CD4+ T cells sorted from blood. The receptors were sampled from a man between 18 and 35 years old in good health. Each CDR3 is given with its conserved first and last residue. A D gene is named only where the DNA matches it firmly. Clone size, where shown, is once, few, many, or a class for clones that have expanded.

v_call: TRBV30; clone_size: -; j_call: TRBJ1-6; d_call: -; cdr3_nt: TGTGCCTGGAACGAGTACTATAATTCACCCCTCCACTTT; cdr3_aa: CAWNEYYNSPLHF
v_call: TRBV19; clone_size: -; j_call: TRBJ1-2; d_call: TRBD1; cdr3_nt: TGTGCCAGTCGTTCCGGGACAGGGGATGGCTACACCTTC; cdr3_aa: CASRSGTGDGYTF
v_call: TRBV15; clone_size: -; j_call: TRBJ2-1; d_call: -; cdr3_nt: TGTGCCACCAGCAGAGTAGGTAGTGAGCAGTTCTTC; cdr3_aa: CATSRVGSEQFF
v_call: TRBV7-8; clone_size: -; j_call: TRBJ2-3; d_call: -; cdr3_nt: TGTGCCAGCAGCTTAGGTTCGACAGGAGGCACAGATACGCAGTATTTT; cdr3_aa: CASSLGSTGGTDTQYF
v_call: TRBV2; clone_size: -; j_call: TRBJ2-7; d_call: TRBD1; cdr3_nt: TGTGCCAGCAGTGAGGACAGGCCAGAGCAGTACTTC; cdr3_aa: CASSEDRPEQYF
v_call: TRBV5-1; clone_size: -; j_call: TRBJ2-3; d_call: TRBD2; cdr3_nt: TGCGCCAGCAGCCTAGGGACTAGCGGGGGGCGCACAGATACGCAGTATTTT; cdr3_aa: CASSLGTSGGRTDTQYF
v_call: TRBV27; clone_size: -; j_call: TRBJ2-1; d_call: -; cdr3_nt: TGTGCCAGCAGTTTATGGTGGAGCTCCTACAATGAGCAGTTCTTC; cdr3_aa: CASSLWWSSYNEQFF
v_call: TRBV11-2; clone_size: -; j_call: TRBJ2-7; d_call: -; cdr3_nt: TGTGCCAGCAGCTTAGACGGGGGCGACTCCTACGAGCAGTACTTC; cdr3_aa: CASSLDGGDSYEQYF
v_call: TRBV30; clone_size: -; j_call: TRBJ1-1; d_call: TRBD1; cdr3_nt: TGTGCCTGGGGACAGGGTCGCACTGAAGCTTTCTTT; cdr3_aa: CAWGQGRTEAFF
v_call: TRBV6-5; clone_size: -; j_call: TRBJ1-5; d_call: -; cdr3_nt: TGTGCCAGCAGTTCTGGGGTTGACAATCAGCCCCAGCATTTT; cdr3_aa: CASSSGVDNQPQHF
v_call: TRBV6-5; clone_size: -; j_call: TRBJ1-3; d_call: TRBD1; cdr3_nt: TGTGCCAGCTATAGGGGGCTCGGAAACACCATATATTTT; cdr3_aa: CASYRGLGNTIYF
v_call: TRBV30; clone_size: -; j_call: TRBJ2-3; d_call: -; cdr3_nt: TGTGCCTGGAGTGTACCATCCCGGAGAGATACGCAGTATTTT; cdr3_aa: CAWSVPSRRDTQYF
v_call: TRBV6-4; clone_size: -; j_call: TRBJ2-7; d_call: TRBD2; cdr3_nt: TGTGCCATTTATAGCGGGAGGATCCACGAGCAGTACTTC; cdr3_aa: CAIYSGRIHEQYF
v_call: TRBV2; clone_size: -; j_call: TRBJ2-3; d_call: -; cdr3_nt: TGTGCCAGCAGCCCACAGGGAACGGGCACAGATACGCAGTATTTT; cdr3_aa: CASSPQGTGTDTQYF
v_call: TRBV6-6; clone_size: -; j_call: TRBJ2-7; d_call: TRBD2; cdr3_nt: TGTGCCAGCGGGACTAGCGGGAAGGTATCCTACGAGCAGTACTTC; cdr3_aa: CASGTSGKVSYEQYF
v_call: TRBV6-6; clone_size: -; j_call: TRBJ2-7; d_call: TRBD2; cdr3_nt: TGTGCCAGCAGTTACGGGAGCGGGAGGACGATAGGGGAGCAGTACTTC; cdr3_aa: CASSYGSGRTIGEQYF
v_call: TRBV11-2; clone_size: -; j_call: TRBJ2-1; d_call: -; cdr3_nt: TGTGCCAGCAGCTTAGAGGCCAATGAGCAGTTCTTC; cdr3_aa: CASSLEANEQFF
v_call: TRBV2; clone_size: -; j_call: TRBJ2-7; d_call: -; cdr3_nt: TGTGCCACCGGGGGAGGTTGGCCCTACGAGCAGTACTTC; cdr3_aa: CATGGGWPYEQYF
v_call: TRBV25-1; clone_size: -; j_call: TRBJ2-7; d_call: -; cdr3_nt: TGTGCCAGCAGGGCTTCAGGGGTTCCCGAGCAGTACTTC; cdr3_aa: CASRASGVPEQYF
v_call: TRBV2; clone_size: -; j_call: TRBJ2-5; d_call: -; cdr3_nt: TGTGCCAGCAGTGAAGCGATCTGGGGGCGGGAGACCCAGTACTTC; cdr3_aa: CASSEAIWGRETQYF
v_call: TRBV18; clone_size: -; j_call: TRBJ2-7; d_call: -; cdr3_nt: TGTGCCAGCTCACCATTCAGCTCCTACGAGCAGTACTTC; cdr3_aa: CASSPFSSYEQYF
v_call: TRBV19; clone_size: once; j_call: TRBJ2-3; d_call: TRBD1; cdr3_nt: TGTGCCAGTAGTATGGGCCCCGACAGGGAAACAGATACGCAGTATTTT; cdr3_aa: CASSMGPDRETDTQYF
v_call: TRBV19; clone_size: -; j_call: TRBJ2-7; d_call: TRBD1; cdr3_nt: TGTGCCAGTAGTACTCGGACAGGGAATAACGCCGAGCAGTACTTC; cdr3_aa: CASSTRTGNNAEQYF
v_call: TRBV6-5; clone_size: once; j_call: TRBJ2-7; d_call: -; cdr3_nt: TGTGCCAGCAGTTCCAACGCCTACGAGCAGTACTTC; cdr3_aa: CASSSNAYEQYF
v_call: TRBV7-9; clone_size: -; j_call: TRBJ2-4; d_call: TRBD2; cdr3_nt: TGTGCCAGCAGCCCGCTAGGGCGGGAGAGACAAAACATTCAGTACTTC; cdr3_aa: CASSPLGRERQNIQYF
v_call: TRBV6-5; clone_size: -; j_call: TRBJ2-2; d_call: TRBD1; cdr3_nt: TGTGCCAGCAGTTTACTTGACAGGGGGCATTCCGGGGAGCTGTTTTTT; cdr3_aa: CASSLLDRGHSGELFF
v_call: TRBV6-5; clone_size: -; j_call: TRBJ2-3; d_call: TRBD2; cdr3_nt: TGTGCCAGCAGAGGCGGGGGATTGACAGATACGCAGTATTTT; cdr3_aa: CASRGGGLTDTQYF
v_call: TRBV28; clone_size: -; j_call: TRBJ1-1; d_call: -; cdr3_nt: TGTGCCAGCAGGTCAGGACGGACCACTGAAGCTTTCTTT; cdr3_aa: CASRSGRTTEAFF
v_call: TRBV11-2; clone_size: -; j_call: TRBJ2-5; d_call: -; cdr3_nt: TGTGCCAGCAGCCCAGGGACTGGCGGCGAGACCCAGTACTTC; cdr3_aa: CASSPGTGGETQYF
v_call: TRBV6-5; clone_size: -; j_call: TRBJ2-5; d_call: -; cdr3_nt: TGTGCCAGCAGATCCCAGGGGATCCTCATGGCCCAGTACTTC; cdr3_aa: CASRSQGILMAQYF